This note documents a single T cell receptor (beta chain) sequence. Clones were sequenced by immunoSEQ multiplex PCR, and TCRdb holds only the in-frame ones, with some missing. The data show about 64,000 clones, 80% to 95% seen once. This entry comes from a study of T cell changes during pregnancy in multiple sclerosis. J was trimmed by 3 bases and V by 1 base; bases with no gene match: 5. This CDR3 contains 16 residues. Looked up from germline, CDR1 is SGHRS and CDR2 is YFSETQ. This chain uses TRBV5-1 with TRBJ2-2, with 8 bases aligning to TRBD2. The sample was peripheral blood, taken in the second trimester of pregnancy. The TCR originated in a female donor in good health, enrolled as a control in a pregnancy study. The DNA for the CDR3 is TGCGCCAGCAGCTTGTCGGTAGCGGGGTACACCGGGGAGCTGTTTTTT. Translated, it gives CASSLSVAGYTGELFF.